The subject of this entry is one TCR beta chain. The ends were cut back, 1 base at V and 1 base at J, with 11 bases in the middle. CDR1 and CDR2 (germline): SGHKS, YYEKEE (reference sequence). The CDR3 runs to 15 residues. This sample is part of a study of cytomegalovirus exposure and HLA in healthy donors. The primer mix had 60 Vbeta and 13 Jbeta primers. Under the authors' procedure: Unique TCR beta chains totaled roughly 80 million in a later count, with some 10 million of them shared. Sequenced by immunoSEQ multiplex PCR; TCRdb stores in-frame clones only, minus some. V, J and clone size are those of that table, while D and trimming were read from the DNA. This sample's table has 100,000 to 150,000 clones.

Sequenced sample: PBMCs. This TCR was sampled from a man aged 25-40 years in good health and CMV-seronegative. The gene calls are TRBV5-5 and TRBJ1-1, with D maybe TRBD1 (6 bases). CDR3 sequence reads: CASSLSGGWNTEAFF. The DNA for the CDR3 is TGTGCCAGCAGCTTGAGCGGGGGCTGGAACACTGAAGCTTTCTTT.